This entry features one T cell receptor beta chain sequence. Antigen: not known. Only in-frame clones appear in the TCRdb table, and some are missing; sequencing was by immunoSEQ multiplex PCR. Of 140,000 or so clones listed, approximately 89% are singletons. Germline V gene sequence: CDR1 MDHEN, CDR2 SYDVKM. The CDR3 loop spans 15 amino acids. V gave up 7 bases and J gave up 5 bases; unmatched junction bases: 10. This sample stems from a study of T cell responses to AZD1222 COVID-19 vaccine. Points from the study as a whole: Donors in the cohort were predominantly white British and more often female, and clonal diversity was possibly underestimated. Repertoire samples came only from after the peak T cell response. There were vaccine-associated CD4 TCRs across spike, dominant at 160-218 and 743-854.

The chain employs TRBV28 and TRBJ2-5, with TRBD1 matching 10 bases. The clonotype comes from an adult in good health. Sample: peripheral blood, taken on day 0 of AZD1222 vaccination. CDR3 region: CASTPGADRGETQYF. The CDR3 bases are TGTGCCAGCACCCCTGGGGCGGACAGGGGGGAGACCCAGTACTTC.